This is a list of T cell receptor beta chains from one sample in a study of blood T cell repertoires in COVID-19. Clones were read by immunoSEQ multiplex PCR, and TCRdb kept only the in-frame ones, dropping some. The sample comprises hundreds of thousands of clones, about four fifths of which are singletons, and 3.5% to 4% rests with the top ten. The source material was PBMCs or T cells enriched from blood (not recorded which). These receptors came from a woman aged 40 to 50 who had been exposed to COVID-19. CDR3s include the opening cysteine and the closing phenylalanine or tryptophan. D genes are given only for firm matches. Clone size is stated in some rows and not others, as once, few, many or a class when expanded.

clone size: -
J gene: TRBJ2-7
V gene: TRBV25-1
D gene: TRBD2
CDR3 protein: CASSPGGGYEQYF
CDR3 DNA: TGTGCCAGCAGCCCCGGGGGGGGCTACGAGCAGTACTTC

clone size: -
J gene: TRBJ2-2
V gene: TRBV4-3
D gene: TRBD1
CDR3 protein: CASSLGTGKGEELFF
CDR3 DNA: TGCGCCAGCAGCCTTGGGACAGGGAAAGGGGAGGAGCTGTTTTTT

clone size: -
J gene: TRBJ2-3
V gene: TRBV19
D gene: TRBD1
CDR3 protein: CASSSRQGANTQYF
CDR3 DNA: TGTGCCAGTAGTTCCCGACAGGGCGCTAATACGCAGTATTTT

clone size: -
J gene: TRBJ1-4
V gene: TRBV18
D gene: -
CDR3 protein: CASSREQGVEKLFF
CDR3 DNA: TGTGCCAGCTCACGAGAACAGGGAGTGGAAAAACTGTTTTTT

clone size: -
J gene: TRBJ2-1
V gene: TRBV18
D gene: -
CDR3 protein: CASSPTVNNEQFF
CDR3 DNA: TGTGCCAGCTCACCGACAGTTAACAATGAGCAGTTCTTC

clone size: -
J gene: TRBJ2-7
V gene: TRBV27
D gene: -
CDR3 protein: CASSYATGAYYEQYF
CDR3 DNA: TGTGCCAGCAGTTATGCGACAGGAGCCTACTACGAGCAGTACTTC

clone size: -
J gene: TRBJ1-2
V gene: TRBV7-9
D gene: -
CDR3 protein: CASSRAGGGLSGYTF
CDR3 DNA: TGTGCCAGCAGCAGAGCTGGGGGGGGATTGAGTGGCTACACCTTC

clone size: few
J gene: TRBJ2-5
V gene: TRBV13
D gene: -
CDR3 protein: CASSQSPQETQYF
CDR3 DNA: TGTGCCAGCAGCCAGTCTCCTCAAGAGACCCAGTACTTC

clone size: -
J gene: TRBJ1-2
V gene: TRBV6-1
D gene: -
CDR3 protein: CASSVSGLPKNSNYGYTF
CDR3 DNA: TGTGCCAGCAGTGTATCGGGACTTCCTAAAAACTCTAACTATGGCTACACCTTC

clone size: -
J gene: TRBJ2-2
V gene: TRBV5-5
D gene: TRBD1
CDR3 protein: CASSSPSGQGTSNTGELFF
CDR3 DNA: TGTGCCAGCAGCTCCCCGAGCGGACAGGGAACTTCGAACACCGGGGAGCTGTTTTTT

clone size: -
J gene: TRBJ1-5
V gene: TRBV3-1/TRBV3-2
D gene: -
CDR3 protein: CASSARTDDQPQHF
CDR3 DNA: TGTGCCAGCAGCGCGCGTACAGACGATCAGCCCCAGCATTTT

clone size: once
J gene: TRBJ1-6
V gene: TRBV28
D gene: TRBD1
CDR3 protein: CASSYLSGQGATNSPLHF
CDR3 DNA: TGTGCCAGCAGTTATCTATCGGGACAGGGGGCAACTAATTCACCCCTCCACTTT

clone size: few
J gene: TRBJ1-1
V gene: TRBV6-2/TRBV6-3
D gene: -
CDR3 protein: CASSITHHAEAFF
CDR3 DNA: TGTGCCAGCAGTATAACTCACCACGCTGAAGCTTTCTTT

clone size: -
J gene: TRBJ2-1
V gene: TRBV7-8
D gene: TRBD1
CDR3 protein: CASSPQGAVGEQFF
CDR3 DNA: TGTGCCAGCAGCCCCCAGGGGGCGGTGGGGGAGCAGTTCTTC

clone size: -
J gene: TRBJ1-1
V gene: TRBV9
D gene: TRBD1
CDR3 protein: CASSVEQGHTEAFF
CDR3 DNA: TGTGCCAGCAGCGTAGAACAGGGGCACACTGAAGCTTTCTTT

clone size: -
J gene: TRBJ1-3
V gene: TRBV30
D gene: TRBD1
CDR3 protein: CAWNPGQGAAGNTIYF
CDR3 DNA: TGTGCCTGGAATCCGGGACAGGGGGCGGCTGGAAACACCATATATTTT

clone size: once
J gene: TRBJ1-4
V gene: TRBV30
D gene: -
CDR3 protein: CAWEGPDNEKLFF
CDR3 DNA: TGTGCCTGGGAGGGGCCAGACAATGAAAAACTGTTTTTT

clone size: -
J gene: TRBJ2-2
V gene: TRBV4-3
D gene: TRBD2
CDR3 protein: CASSPGGGANTGELFF
CDR3 DNA: TGCGCCAGCAGCCCTGGCGGGGGAGCGAACACCGGGGAGCTGTTTTTT

clone size: once
J gene: TRBJ2-5
V gene: TRBV28
D gene: -
CDR3 protein: CASSLGRVGETQYF
CDR3 DNA: TGTGCCAGCAGTTTAGGCAGGGTGGGAGAGACCCAGTACTTC

clone size: -
J gene: TRBJ1-1
V gene: TRBV7-3
D gene: -
CDR3 protein: CASSPAVNTEAFF
CDR3 DNA: TGTGCCAGCAGCCCCGCGGTGAACACTGAAGCTTTCTTT

clone size: -
J gene: TRBJ2-1
V gene: TRBV6-5
D gene: TRBD2
CDR3 protein: CATGAGEGSYNEQFF
CDR3 DNA: TGTGCCACTGGCGCCGGGGAGGGGTCCTACAATGAGCAGTTCTTC

clone size: -
J gene: TRBJ1-4
V gene: TRBV19
D gene: -
CDR3 protein: CASSSGELREKLFF
CDR3 DNA: TGTGCCAGTAGTTCCGGGGAGTTAAGGGAAAAACTGTTTTTT

clone size: once
J gene: TRBJ1-6
V gene: TRBV18
D gene: TRBD1
CDR3 protein: CASSPGTVNSPLHF
CDR3 DNA: TGTGCCAGCTCACCGGGGACAGTTAATTCACCCCTCCACTTT

clone size: -
J gene: TRBJ1-2
V gene: TRBV30
D gene: TRBD1
CDR3 protein: CAYNRQGGYDYTF
CDR3 DNA: TGTGCCTACAACCGACAGGGAGGCTATGACTACACCTTC

clone size: few
J gene: TRBJ1-2
V gene: TRBV6-6
D gene: TRBD1
CDR3 protein: CASSQTPPGQGNYGYTF
CDR3 DNA: TGTGCCAGCAGTCAGACCCCTCCGGGACAGGGGAACTATGGCTACACCTTC

clone size: -
J gene: TRBJ2-7
V gene: TRBV29-1
D gene: TRBD1
CDR3 protein: CSAGHRGLYEQYF
CDR3 DNA: TGCAGCGCTGGCCACAGGGGGCTCTACGAGCAGTACTTC

clone size: -
J gene: TRBJ2-3
V gene: TRBV21-1
D gene: -
CDR3 protein: CASSKSSKATQYF
CDR3 DNA: TGTGCCAGCAGCAAAAGTAGCAAGGCTACGCAGTATTTT

clone size: -
J gene: TRBJ2-7
V gene: TRBV18
D gene: TRBD2
CDR3 protein: CASSPAAGGPYEQYF
CDR3 DNA: TGTGCCAGCTCACCAGCTGCGGGGGGACCCTACGAGCAGTACTTC

clone size: -
J gene: TRBJ1-5
V gene: TRBV11-2
D gene: TRBD1
CDR3 protein: CASSPSATGRSNQPQHF
CDR3 DNA: TGTGCCAGCAGCCCTTCCGCGACAGGGAGGAGCAATCAGCCCCAGCATTTT

clone size: -
J gene: TRBJ2-1
V gene: TRBV5-1
D gene: -
CDR3 protein: CASSLYTGEQFF
CDR3 DNA: TGCGCCAGCAGCTTGTACACGGGGGAGCAGTTCTTC

clone size: -
J gene: TRBJ1-2
V gene: TRBV6-5
D gene: -
CDR3 protein: CASSYYRVEGYTF
CDR3 DNA: TGTGCCAGCAGTTACTATCGGGTTGAGGGCTACACCTTC

clone size: -
J gene: TRBJ2-1
V gene: TRBV5-6
D gene: TRBD2
CDR3 protein: CASSLALGGGANEQFF
CDR3 DNA: TGTGCCAGCAGCTTGGCGTTAGGCGGGGGGGCCAATGAGCAGTTCTTC